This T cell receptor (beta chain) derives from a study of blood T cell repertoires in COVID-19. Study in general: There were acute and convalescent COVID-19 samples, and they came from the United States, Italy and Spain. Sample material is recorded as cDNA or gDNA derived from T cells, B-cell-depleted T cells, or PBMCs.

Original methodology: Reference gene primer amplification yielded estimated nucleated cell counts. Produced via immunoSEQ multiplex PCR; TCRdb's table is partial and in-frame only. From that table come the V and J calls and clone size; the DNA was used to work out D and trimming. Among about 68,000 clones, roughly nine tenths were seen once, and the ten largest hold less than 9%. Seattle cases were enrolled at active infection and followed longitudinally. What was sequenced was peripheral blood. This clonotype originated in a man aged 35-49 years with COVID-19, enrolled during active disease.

In DNA form, the CDR3 reads TGTGCCATCAGTGGCACAGGGTTGGACGAGCAGTACTTC. Protein product: CAISGTGLDEQYF. The chain couples TRBV10-3 to TRBJ2-7, with D possibly TRBD1 on 6 matching bases. This CDR3 is built from 13 residues. V lost 4 bases to trimming and J lost 5 bases, with 12 bases between them. Germline V gene data show CDR1 as ENHRY and CDR2 as SYGVKD.